This TCR beta chain was observed in a study of regulatory T cells in long-lasting Graves disease. Investigators prepared the TCR beta libraries by applying iRepertoire HTBI primers and Arm-PCR of CDR3 regions. MiXCR was run by TCRdb on the multiplex PCR reads, yielding one entry per CDR3 protein. Here the sample spans around 320,000 distinct CDR3 sequences, approximately 15% being singletons. This clonotype appeared many times. What it recognizes is unknown. Germline V lookup: CDR1 MGHRA, CDR2 YSYEKL. CDR3 length equals 16 residues. V trimming: 4 bases; J trimming: 5 bases; junction bases outside the gene matches: 12. Time point reported: newly diagnosed GD, antithyroid drugs for less than 3 months. The TCR library was prepared using RNA isolated from PBMCs. Study-level results: Patients with persistent disease showed a bias toward TRBV28, TRBJ1-2 and TRBJ2-5.

This same sample was also taken into another study, of T cells in Graves' hyperthyroidism and ophthalmopathy.

This sequence joins TRBV4-1 and TRBJ2-5; TRBD2 aligns across 8 bases. The source of this sequence is a man aged 40-50 years with Graves disease. The sample in question was peripheral blood mononuclear cells (PBMCs), obtained at new diagnosis, from a patient treated with antithyroid drugs. The CDR3 DNA sequence: TGCGCCAGCAGCCTTGGAAACAGCGGGGGAGTCGAGACCCAGTACTTC. As protein: CASSLGNSGGVETQYF.